The next 24 T cell receptor beta chains were all read from a single sample in a study of cytomegalovirus exposure and HLA in healthy donors. Researchers ran the PCR with 60 Vbeta and 13 Jbeta primers. Clones were sequenced by immunoSEQ multiplex PCR, and TCRdb holds only the in-frame ones, with some missing. The sample contains just over 150,000 clones, approximately 86% of which appear only once. Sequencing was carried out using PBMCs. These TCRs come from a woman in her late teens or twenties in good health and CMV-seronegative.

In its sample, this clone was seen once. The gene calls are TRBV7-2 and TRBJ1-6; tentative D call: TRBD1 (6 bases). The CDR3 extends over 15 amino acids. The V and J ends lost 4 bases and 10 bases respectively, with 17 bases between them. The V gene's germline CDR1 is SGHTA and CDR2 FQGNSA. The CDR3 reads CASSSSGGRGSPLHF. The CDR3 DNA follows: TGTGCCAGCAGCTCCTCTGGTGGCAGGGGATCACCCCTCCACTTT.

The chain is built from TRBV5-1 and TRBJ1-4; weak D call: TRBD1 (5 bases). The CDR3 is made up of 15 amino acids. V was clipped by 2 bases and J by 7 bases, with 15 bases between them. Germline lookup yields CDR1 SGHRS and CDR2 YFSETQ. CDR3 nucleotide sequence: TGCGCCAGCAGCTTCGGAAGGGGTTGGAGTGAAAAACTGTTTTTT. Protein sequence: CASSFGRGWSEKLFF. Combining the CDR3 with reference TRBV5-1 and TRBJ1-4 gives the whole variable domain KAGVTQTPRYLIKTRGQQVTLSCSPISGHRSVSWYQQTPGQGLQFLFEYFSETQRNKGNFPGRFSGRQFSNSRSEMNVSTLELGDSALYLCASSFGRGWSEKLFFGSGTQLSVL.

Comments on this clone: At one end the junction does not follow the germline gene, possibly because of a read error. CDR3 nucleotide sequence: TGTGCCTGGAGCCGGTTGGGGACAGGGGATAACGACTTT. It codes for CAWSRLGTGDNDF. The chain carries TRBV30 and TRBJ1-1; 10 positions agree with TRBD1. The CDR3 totals 13 residues. CDR1 is GTSNPN and CDR2 is SVGIG in the germline V gene (reference sequence).

This chain uses TRBV19 with TRBJ1-5, with 8 bases fitting TRBD1. The germline V gene has CDR1 LNHDA and CDR2 SQIVND (reference sequence). This CDR3 comprises 14 residues. With V trimmed by 5 bases and J by 2 bases, 2 bases remained unmatched. CDR3: CASSLQGGNQPQHF. The CDR3 nucleotides read TGTGCCAGTAGTCTACAGGGGGGCAATCAGCCCCAGCATTTT.

The chain carries TRBV2 and TRBJ1-1, with D perhaps matching TRBD1 (5 bases). V lost 7 bases to trimming and J lost 6 bases, with 15 bases between them. The CDR3 is 13 amino acids. CDR1 and CDR2 (germline): SNHLY, FYNNEI. CDR3 in DNA: TGTGCCAGCACAGGGAACCCGGGCGCTGAAGCTTTCTTT. It is translated as CASTGNPGAEAFF.

The chain combines TRBV11-2 with TRBJ1-3, with D unclear. This CDR3 is built from 13 residues. Germline loops: CDR1 SGHAT, CDR2 FQNNGV. Deletions cut 0 bases from V and 7 bases from J, with 7 bases between. The DNA for the CDR3 is TGTGCCAGCAGCTTAGAAGGGAGGAACACCATATATTTT. Its translation: CASSLEGRNTIYF.

This sequence joins TRBV28 and TRBJ1-5; TRBD1 matches 7 bases. The germline V gene has CDR1 MDHEN and CDR2 SYDVKM. The V and J ends lost 3 bases and 0 bases, in that order; junction bases with no gene match: 5. This CDR3 has 16 amino acids. CDR3: CASSLTGTVSNQPQHF. DNA of the CDR3: TGTGCCAGCAGTTTGACCGGGACAGTTAGCAATCAGCCCCAGCATTTT.

This rearrangement joins TRBV19 to TRBJ2-1; TRBD2 matches 7 bases. Germline CDR1 is LNHDA and CDR2 is SQIVND (reference sequence). CDR3 length: 18 residues. The trim removed 3 bases at V and 2 bases at J, leaving 13 bases unmatched. This chain's CDR3 is CASSIGGRGNLPYNEQFF. CDR3 DNA: TGTGCCAGTAGTATCGGCGGGAGAGGAAATCTTCCCTACAATGAGCAGTTCTTC.

The chain joins TRBV5-6 to TRBJ2-7; no reliable D call. The V end was cut by 0 bases, the J end by 3 bases, with 13 bases between. Germline CDR1 SGHDT, CDR2 YYEEEE. The CDR3 loop spans 15 amino acids. In DNA, the CDR3 is TGTGCCAGCAGCTTGGGGCAGGCCGTAAGCTACGAGCAGTACTTC. Translated: CASSLGQAVSYEQYF. The full variable domain, rest sourced from reference TRBV5-6 and TRBJ2-7, is DAGVTQSPTHLIKTRGQQVTLRCSPKSGHDTVSWYQQALGQGPQFIFQYYEEEERQRGNFPDRFSGHQFPNYSSELNVNALLLGDSALYLCASSLGQAVSYEQYFGPGTRLTVT.

The gene calls are TRBV18 and TRBJ2-1; 8 positions match TRBD2. The CDR3 covers 15 residues. Germline CDR1 and CDR2: KGHSH and LQKENI. V trimming: 2 bases; J trimming: 8 bases; junction bases outside the gene matches: 8. The CDR3 bases are TGTGCCAGCTCACCAGAGGCGGGGGGTAGGGATGAGCAGTTCTTC. This sequence encodes CASSPEAGGRDEQFF.

This clone has just a few counts. V and J are TRBV29-1 and TRBJ1-4; D is perhaps TRBD1 (5 bases). Germline assignment: CDR1 SQVTM and CDR2 ANQGSEA. Between the trimmed V and J ends, which lost 4 bases and 3 bases, there was a span of 12 bases. The CDR3 runs 14 residues. CDR3 region: CSVGGVGSNEKLFF. The CDR3 DNA reads TGCAGCGTTGGGGGCGTGGGGTCTAATGAAAAACTGTTTTTT.

The chain carries TRBV5-1 and TRBJ2-3; perhaps TRBD1 as D (6 bases). CDR1 is SGHRS, CDR2 YFSETQ, per germline. The CDR3 sequence is 18 residues long. Trimming took off 0 bases at V and 3 bases at J, with 20 bases between the two ends. Here the CDR3 DNA reads TGCGCCAGCAGCTTGGCCGTTGGGGGCGCCGGGTCTACAGATACGCAGTATTTT. It translates to CASSLAVGGAGSTDTQYF.

The chain uses TRBV18 and TRBJ2-2; perhaps TRBD1 as D (6 bases). Germline-derived CDR1 and CDR2 are KGHSH and LQKENI. This CDR3 contains 15 residues. Between the trimmed V and J ends, which lost 6 bases and 2 bases, there was a span of 13 bases. CDR3 residues: CASSAGTPNTGELFF. The CDR3 DNA reads as TGTGCCAGCTCGGCCGGGACACCTAACACCGGGGAGCTGTTTTTT.

This chain connects TRBV25-1 to TRBJ2-7, with a possible D match to TRBD1 (6 bases). Trimming shortened V by 2 bases and J by 7 bases, and 21 bases separated the two germline ends. The germline V gene has CDR1 MGHDK and CDR2 SYGVNS. This CDR3 is built from 16 residues. CDR3 region: CASSELGSWDTLEQYF. The CDR3 DNA is TGTGCCAGCAGTGAACTTGGGAGTTGGGACACCTTAGAGCAGTACTTC.

The rearrangement uses TRBV6-1 and TRBJ1-2; no firm D call. Trimming left V 7 bases short and J 4 bases short, with 7 bases between. The CDR3 runs to 11 residues. Germline V CDR1 and CDR2: MNHNS, SASEGT. The CDR3 coding sequence is TGTGCCAGCACTCCGGGCTATGGCTACACCTTC. Amino acids: CASTPGYGYTF.

V gene TRBV28 combines with J gene TRBJ2-5, with D perhaps TRBD1 (7 bases). The closer fit of TRBJ2-7 to the DNA end suggests the J call may be wrong. Germline lookup yields CDR1 MDHEN and CDR2 SYDVKM. The CDR3 sequence is 14 residues long. The CDR3 region is CASRQAGGRFEQYF. In DNA form, the CDR3 reads TGTGCCAGCAGACAAGCAGGGGGGCGATTCGAGCAGTACTTC.

The V gene is TRBV28, the J gene TRBJ2-7, with D possibly being TRBD2 (6 bases). Germline CDR1 MDHEN, CDR2 SYDVKM. The CDR3 sequence is 15 residues long. Trimming removed 6 bases from V and 6 bases from J, with 21 bases in between. The chain's CDR3 is CASSPAGTLIGEQYF. In DNA form, the CDR3 reads TGTGCCAGCAGCCCCGCCGGGACTCTGATTGGCGAGCAGTACTTC.

The genes are TRBV6-1 and TRBJ1-6, with TRBD1 matching 8 bases. The CDR3 is 17 amino acids. J lost 6 bases, V lost 4 bases, and 11 bases had no gene match. Germline V CDR1 and CDR2: MNHNS, SASEGT. The CDR3 coding sequence is TGTGCCAGCAGTGTGGCAGGGGGCGGCCTGGGTAATTCACCCCTCCACTTT. Translation: CASSVAGGGLGNSPLHF.

This clone was counted a few times. CDR3 nucleotides: TGTGCCAGCAGCATATCCAGGGGGGAAAGCAATCAGCCCCAGCATTTT. This codes for CASSISRGESNQPQHF. J is TRBJ1-5 and V is TRBV21-1; no DNA check was done on the table's D call, TRBD1. TRBV21-1 constitutes a pseudogene. The CDR3 has 16 residues.

V is TRBV5-6 and J is TRBJ2-5; tentative D call: TRBD2 (6 bases). Germline V gene sequence: CDR1 SGHDT, CDR2 YYEEEE. Trimming took off 6 bases at V and 3 bases at J, with 15 bases between the two ends. The CDR3 runs to 14 residues. CDR3 in amino acids: CASIMAPGEETQYF. DNA of the CDR3: TGTGCCAGCATTATGGCCCCGGGAGAAGAGACCCAGTACTTC. Full variable domain (missing parts from reference TRBV5-6 and TRBJ2-5): DAGVTQSPTHLIKTRGQQVTLRCSPKSGHDTVSWYQQALGQGPQFIFQYYEEEERQRGNFPDRFSGHQFPNYSSELNVNALLLGDSALYLCASIMAPGEETQYFGPGTRLLVL.

This rearrangement joins TRBV7-8 to TRBJ2-7, with 11 positions matching TRBD2. Trimming cost V 6 bases and J 10 bases; bases outside gene matches: 23. Per germline, CDR1 SGHVS and CDR2 FQNEAQ. The CDR3 has 18 amino acids. The CDR3 nucleotides are TGTGCCAGCAGTCGTCCTCCCCGACTAGCGGGAAAGCTACGAGGCCAGTACTTC. Translating gives CASSRPPRLAGKLRGQYF.

This sequence joins TRBV30 and TRBJ1-5; D is perhaps TRBD1 (5 bases). The V end was cut by 5 bases, the J end by 6 bases, with 8 bases between. Germline V gives CDR1 GTSNPN, CDR2 SVGIG (reference sequence). The CDR3 covers 11 residues. CDR3 DNA: TGTGCCTGGGGAGGGGCTCAGCCCCAGCATTTT. The encoded protein is CAWGGAQPQHF.

The genes are TRBV2 and TRBJ2-1, with D maybe TRBD1 (5 bases). V was clipped by 6 bases and J by 10 bases, with 16 bases between them. Germline V gene sequence: CDR1 SNHLY, CDR2 FYNNEI. The CDR3 length is 13 residues. CDR3 residues: CASRGRQFPEQFF. The CDR3 DNA sequence: TGTGCCAGCAGGGGCCGACAGTTCCCCGAGCAGTTCTTC.

This rearrangement joins TRBV6-5 to TRBJ1-1; D gene unclear. Germline V gives CDR1 MNHEY, CDR2 SVGAGI. The CDR3 has 15 amino acids. V was trimmed by 5 bases and J by 1 base, leaving 14 bases between them. As DNA, the CDR3 is TGTGCCAGCAGTGCCACTATCACTGGGAACACTGAAGCTTTCTTT. Its translation is CASSATITGNTEAFF.